The next 24 T cell receptor beta chains were all read from a single sample in a study of blood T cell repertoires in COVID-19 (dated by TCRdb to 2018 to 2021). The library came from the immunoSEQ multiplex PCR assay. TCRdb took this table from immuneACCESS and kept in-frame rearrangements with V and J called. Such tables lack part of the clones; where checked against another copy, unresolved V genes explain under half of the gap, and the rest is unexplained. The sample contains approximately 200,000 clones, 70% to 90% of them found a single time. 6.5% to 9% of the sample lies in the top ten. The specimen sequenced was PBMCs or T cells enriched from blood (not recorded which). The receptors were gathered from a woman aged 40 to 49 with acute COVID-19.

The chain is built from TRBV11-3 and TRBJ1-1; D is unclear. The CDR3 loop spans 13 amino acids. Trimming took 5 bases from V and 5 from J, leaving 12 bases between them. In germline, CDR1 is SGHNT, CDR2 YENEEA. The CDR3 region is CASSPEPGTEAFF. The CDR3 region has the DNA TGTGCCAGCAGCCCGGAACCAGGAACTGAAGCTTTCTTT.

V gene TRBV18 combines with J gene TRBJ1-1, with D perhaps TRBD1 (6 bases). This CDR3 comprises 14 residues. Looked up from germline, CDR1 is KGHSH and CDR2 is LQKENI. V was pared by 5 bases and J by 4 bases, with 14 bases between. The CDR3 nucleotides are TGTGCCAGCTCAACGAACGACAGGAGCACTGAAGCTTTCTTT. Protein: CASSTNDRSTEAFF.

This sequence joins TRBV19 and TRBJ1-5, with D unclear. Looked up from germline, CDR1 is LNHDA and CDR2 is SQIVND (reference sequence). V lost 5 bases, J lost 4 bases, and 6 bases lay in between. CDR3 length equals 12 residues. In nucleotides, the CDR3 is TGTGCCAGTAGTGTCCGTAATCAGCCCCAGCATTTT. This codes for CASSVRNQPQHF.

The rearrangement uses TRBV11-2 and TRBJ1-5; D call uncertain. CDR1 and CDR2 from the germline V gene are SGHAT and FQNNGV. V gave up 3 bases and J gave up 0 bases, with 12 bases separating them. This CDR3 is built from 16 residues. CDR3 nucleotides: TGTGCCAGCAGCTTGAGGGCGGATTATAGCAATCAGCCCCAGCATTTT. The encoded protein is CASSLRADYSNQPQHF.

Details on this clone: Within the sample, other DNA sequences also encode this same CDR3. J is TRBJ2-7 and V is TRBV19, with 9 bases identical to TRBD1. This CDR3 contains 14 residues. Unmatched junction bases numbered 3, after V lost 4 bases and J lost 2 bases. CDR1 LNHDA and CDR2 SQIVND come from the germline V gene (reference sequence). CDR3 amino acids: CASSTRQGAYEQYF. The CDR3 DNA reads TGTGCCAGTAGTACCCGACAGGGGGCCTACGAGCAGTACTTC.

The V call is TRBV6-5, the J call TRBJ2-4, with 7 bases lining up with TRBD1. Germline CDR1 reads MNHEY; CDR2 reads SVGAGI. With 4 bases clipped from V and 4 bases from J, the junction kept 4 bases outside the gene matches. This CDR3 has 14 residues. The CDR3 region is CASSSGTAKNIQYF. The DNA of the CDR3 is TGTGCCAGCAGTTCCGGGACAGCTAAAAACATTCAGTACTTC.

This chain links TRBV6-5 with TRBJ1-1, with TRBD1 as a possible D gene (6 bases). In germline, CDR1 is MNHEY, CDR2 SVGAGI. This CDR3 has 13 amino acids. With 11 bases removed from V and 5 bases from J, the gap between germline ends came to 18 bases. The CDR3 sequence is CAASRGRGTEAFF. The CDR3 coding sequence is TGTGCCGCTAGTAGGGGGAGGGGAACTGAAGCTTTCTTT.

The chain is built from TRBV6-5 and TRBJ2-7; 7 nucleotides align to TRBD2. CDR1 MNHEY and CDR2 SVGAGI come from the germline V gene. The CDR3 has 14 amino acids. The V segment lost 7 bases and the J segment 1 base; nucleotides outside the gene matches: 7. The CDR3 DNA reads as TGTGCCAGCACATGGGAGGGCACGTCCTACGAGCAGTACTTC. It encodes CASTWEGTSYEQYF.

The chain is built from TRBV5-1 and TRBJ2-6; no clear D. Trimming removed 1 base at V and 2 bases at J, with 7 bases between. This CDR3 region has 15 residues. CDR1 and CDR2 (germline): SGHRS, YFSETQ. CDR3 loop: CASSLLGTGANVLTF. CDR3 bases: TGCGCCAGCAGCTTGCTAGGTACTGGGGCCAACGTCCTGACTTTC.

This clone was observed a handful of times. The genes are TRBV27 and TRBJ2-1; TRBD1 agrees at 8 bases. J gave up 6 bases and V 4 bases, and 8 bases lay outside the gene matches. Germline assignment: CDR1 MNHEY and CDR2 SMNVEV (reference sequence). The CDR3 is made up of 15 amino acids. DNA of the CDR3: TGTGCCAGCAGTTCCCCAGGGGGCGCCTCCAATGAGCAGTTCTTC. As protein: CASSSPGGASNEQFF.

The chain combines TRBV2 with TRBJ2-7; unclear D gene. The CDR3 runs 14 residues. CDR1 is SNHLY and CDR2 is FYNNEI in the germline V gene. Trimming cost V 7 bases and J 0 bases, with 13 bases left between them. CDR3 DNA: TGTGCCAGCATGAAGGAGACTTCCTCCTACGAGCAGTACTTC. This codes for CASMKETSSYEQYF.

The CDR3 reads CASSGLTSGSYNEQFF. For the CDR3, the DNA is TGTGCCAGCAGCGGCCTCACTAGCGGGTCCTACAATGAGCAGTTCTTC. The chain employs TRBV9 and TRBJ2-1; TRBD2 agrees at 9 bases. Germline V CDR1 and CDR2: SGDLS, YYNGEE. With 3 bases clipped from V and 1 base from J, the junction kept 5 bases outside the gene matches. The CDR3 consists of 16 residues. The full variable domain, with the rest looked up from reference TRBV9 and TRBJ2-1, is DSGVTQTPKHLITATGQRVTLRCSPRSGDLSVYWYQQSLDQGLQFLIQYYNGEERAKGNILERFSAQQFPDLHSELNLSSLELGDSALYFCASSGLTSGSYNEQFFGPGTRLTVL.

The chain has TRBV5-4 and TRBJ2-5, with no clear D. Germline CDR1 is SGHNT and CDR2 is YYREEE (reference sequence). Trimming removed 0 bases from V and 5 bases from J, with 8 bases in between. The CDR3 contains 13 residues. CDR3 loop: CASSLEIEETQYF. The CDR3 region has the DNA TGTGCCAGCAGCTTGGAAATTGAGGAGACCCAGTACTTC.

This clone occurred a few times. CDR3 nucleotides: TGTGCCAGCAAACAGGGCTATGGCTACACCTTC. It encodes CASKQGYGYTF. The chain couples TRBV6-5 to TRBJ1-2; weak D call: TRBD1 (6 bases). V was trimmed by 7 bases and J by 4 bases, leaving 7 bases between them. The CDR3 runs 11 residues. CDR1 and CDR2 from the germline V gene are MNHEY and SVGAGI.

The chain has TRBV10-3 and TRBJ2-3; D call uncertain. V was cut by 0 bases and J by 0 bases, with 16 bases left in between. The germline CDR1 and CDR2 sequences are ENHRY and SYGVKD. The CDR3 runs to 18 residues. CDR3 sequence: CAISESPQLSDSTDTQYF. Here the CDR3 DNA reads TGTGCCATCAGTGAGTCACCCCAATTGAGCGATAGCACAGATACGCAGTATTTT.

This clone was counted a single time. The chain recombines TRBV5-4 with TRBJ1-1, with 7 bases fitting TRBD1. The CDR3 is 14 residues long. The trim removed 1 base at V and 8 bases at J, leaving 8 bases unmatched. In germline, CDR1 is SGHNT, CDR2 YYREEE (reference sequence). CDR3 DNA: TGTGCCAGCAGCTTGCCTCAACAGGGGAAGGAAGCTTTCTTT. It translates to CASSLPQQGKEAFF.

The chain is built from TRBV2 and TRBJ2-2; 7 nucleotides agree with TRBD2. The CDR3 consists of 14 residues. After removal of 8 bases from V and 2 bases from J, the junction contained 5 bases not matched to a gene. CDR1 is SNHLY and CDR2 is FYNNEI in the germline V gene. The CDR3 protein is CASGGLDNTGELFF. Here the CDR3 DNA reads TGTGCCAGCGGCGGACTAGACAACACCGGGGAGCTGTTTTTT.

The CDR3 DNA sequence: TGTGCCTGGAGTGCACAGGGCTTGTATGAAAAACTGTTTTTT. Translation gives CAWSAQGLYEKLFF. V usage is TRBV30 and J usage is TRBJ1-4, with D possibly TRBD1 on 6 matching bases. The V end was cut by 1 base, the J end by 6 bases, with 12 bases between. The CDR3 runs 14 residues. Germline V gene sequence: CDR1 GTSNPN, CDR2 SVGIG (reference sequence).

This chain links TRBV7-2 with TRBJ2-5; 12 bases map to TRBD2. Germline V gene sequence: CDR1 SGHTA, CDR2 FQGNSA. Unmatched junction bases numbered 6, after V lost 2 bases and J lost 5 bases. The CDR3 is made up of 16 amino acids. DNA of the CDR3: TGTGCCAGCAGCTTACTCCTAGCGGGAGGGGGCGAGACCCAGTACTTC. Its translation is CASSLLLAGGGETQYF. Variable domain in full (rest from reference TRBV7-2 and TRBJ2-5): GAGVSQSPSNKVTEKGKDVELRCDPISGHTALYWYRQSLGQGLEFLIYFQGNSAPDKSGLPSDRFSAERTGGSVSTLTIQRTQQEDSAVYLCASSLLLAGGGETQYFGPGTRLLVL.

The chain joins TRBV11-2 to TRBJ2-1, with D perhaps matching TRBD1 (5 bases). Germline lookup yields CDR1 SGHAT and CDR2 FQNNGV. V lost 4 bases, J lost 5 bases, and 15 bases lay in between. The CDR3 contains 15 residues. Written as DNA, the CDR3 is TGTGCCAGCAGCTCGGTCCCTCGACAGAACAATGAGCAGTTCTTC. Amino acid sequence: CASSSVPRQNNEQFF.

The chain is built from TRBV19 and TRBJ1-1; 8 nucleotides line up with TRBD1. The CDR3 runs 13 residues. V was pared by 6 bases and J by 5 bases, with 5 bases of the junction left unmatched. Germline V gives CDR1 LNHDA, CDR2 SQIVND (reference sequence). CDR3 amino acids: CASSPQGDTEAFF. The CDR3 nucleotides read TGTGCCAGTAGCCCACAGGGGGATACTGAAGCTTTCTTT.

V gene TRBV9 combines with J gene TRBJ2-3, with a tentative D call TRBD2 (5 bases). Germline V gene data show CDR1 as SGDLS and CDR2 as YYNGEE. The length of the CDR3 is 13 residues. Trimming shortened V by 2 bases and J by 2 bases, and 6 bases separated the two germline ends. The CDR3 nucleotides read TGTGCCAGCAGCGTTGACTACACAGATACGCAGTATTTT. Its protein product is CASSVDYTDTQYF.

The table lists this clone with a few counts. The chain joins TRBV28 to TRBJ1-1, with 11 bases identical to TRBD1. This CDR3 has 17 amino acids. CDR1 is MDHEN, CDR2 SYDVKM, per germline. The V and J ends lost 5 bases and 5 bases, in that order; junction bases with no gene match: 13. The CDR3 DNA follows: TGTGCCAGCAGTATCCGGGACAGGGGGTATTGGGGGACTGAAGCTTTCTTT. This gives the protein CASSIRDRGYWGTEAFF.

This clone was detected only once. The chain couples TRBV19 to TRBJ2-1; 9 nucleotides agree with TRBD2. Trimming at V came to 5 bases and at J to 9 bases, leaving 5 bases not matched to a gene. The CDR3 sequence is 13 residues long. Germline CDR1 and CDR2: LNHDA and SQIVND (reference sequence). In DNA, the CDR3 is TGTGCCAGTAGTGGATTAGCGGGAGCTGAGCAGTTCTTC. This gives the protein CASSGLAGAEQFF.